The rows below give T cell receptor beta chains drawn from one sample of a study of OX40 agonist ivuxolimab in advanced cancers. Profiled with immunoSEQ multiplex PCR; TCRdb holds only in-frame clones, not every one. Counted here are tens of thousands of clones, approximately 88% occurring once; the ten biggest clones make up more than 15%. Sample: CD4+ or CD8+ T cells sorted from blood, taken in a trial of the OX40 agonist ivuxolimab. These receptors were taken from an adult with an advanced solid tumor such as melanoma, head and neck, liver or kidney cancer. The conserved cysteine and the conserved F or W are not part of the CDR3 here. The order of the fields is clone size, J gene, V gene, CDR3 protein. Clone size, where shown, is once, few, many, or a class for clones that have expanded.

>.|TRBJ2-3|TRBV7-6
ASSLAGGGPTDTQY
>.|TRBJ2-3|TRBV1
TSSQRSGTKNPTSTDTQY
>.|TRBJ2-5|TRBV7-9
ASSLARGHLQETQY
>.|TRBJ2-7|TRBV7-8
ASSPRVIHEQY
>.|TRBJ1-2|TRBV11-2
ASSSSDSPGYGYT
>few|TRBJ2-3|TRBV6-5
ASSYSSADTQY
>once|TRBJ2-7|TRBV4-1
ASSLQWEYEQY
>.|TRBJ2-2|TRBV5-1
ASSPGENTGELF
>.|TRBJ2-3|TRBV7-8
ASSPNGNTDTQY
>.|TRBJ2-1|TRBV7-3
ASSLDGIAAYNEQF
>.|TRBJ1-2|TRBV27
ASKDRAKPNYGYT
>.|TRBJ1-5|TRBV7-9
ASSAGQGQH
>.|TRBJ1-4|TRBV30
AWGQDNEKLF
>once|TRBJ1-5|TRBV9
ASGERGNQPQH
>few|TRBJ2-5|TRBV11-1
ASSSIAAAKETQY
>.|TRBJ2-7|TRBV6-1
ASSYAYEQY
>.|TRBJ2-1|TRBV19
ASSIGPGREQF